These T cell receptor beta chains were read from a single sample in a study of blood T cell repertoires in COVID-19. Method: immunoSEQ multiplex PCR; TCRdb's copy keeps in-frame clones and lacks some. This repertoire shows fewer than 350,000 clones, roughly 88% found once; its top ten account for just under 9.5%. The sequenced sample was peripheral blood. Receptor source: a young man with active or convalescent COVID-19. Both conserved end residues are part of each CDR3. D genes are given only for firm matches. Size tells how often a clone was seen (once, few, many) or the class of an expanded clone, and some rows leave it out.

V gene: TRBV4-1
J gene: TRBJ1-2
clone size: NA
D gene: NA
CDR3 protein: CASSQEQGNNYGYTF
CDR3 DNA: TGCGCCAGCAGCCAAGAGCAGGGTAACAACTATGGCTACACCTTC

V gene: TRBV9
J gene: TRBJ1-4
clone size: NA
D gene: NA
CDR3 protein: CASSGQGPGEKLFF
CDR3 DNA: TGTGCCAGCAGCGGTCAGGGGCCAGGAGAAAAACTGTTTTTT

V gene: TRBV6-2/TRBV6-3
J gene: TRBJ2-5
clone size: NA
D gene: TRBD2
CDR3 protein: CASSDGTRAETQYF
CDR3 DNA: TGTGCCAGCAGTGACGGGACTAGAGCGGAGACCCAGTACTTC

V gene: TRBV2
J gene: TRBJ1-2
clone size: NA
D gene: NA
CDR3 protein: CASSEYGNYGYTF
CDR3 DNA: TGTGCCAGCAGTGAATACGGGAACTATGGCTACACCTTC

V gene: TRBV19
J gene: TRBJ1-2
clone size: NA
D gene: NA
CDR3 protein: CASSKYRAEGYTF
CDR3 DNA: TGTGCCAGTAGTAAATACAGGGCAGAGGGCTACACCTTC

V gene: TRBV20-1
J gene: TRBJ1-4
clone size: NA
D gene: NA
CDR3 protein: CSASFGAEKLFF
CDR3 DNA: TGCAGTGCTAGTTTCGGAGCTGAAAAACTGTTTTTT

V gene: TRBV7-9
J gene: TRBJ1-6
clone size: NA
D gene: TRBD1
CDR3 protein: CASSLDFGDRESPLHF
CDR3 DNA: TGTGCCAGCAGCTTAGACTTTGGGGACAGGGAATCACCCCTCCACTTT

V gene: TRBV19
J gene: TRBJ2-7
clone size: NA
D gene: NA
CDR3 protein: CASSIGEQFGEQYF
CDR3 DNA: TGTGCCAGTAGTATAGGTGAGCAATTTGGCGAGCAGTACTTC

V gene: TRBV2
J gene: TRBJ1-2
clone size: NA
D gene: NA
CDR3 protein: CASSEFQGDYGYTF
CDR3 DNA: TGTGCCAGCAGTGAATTCCAGGGCGACTATGGCTACACCTTC

V gene: TRBV4-2
J gene: TRBJ1-1
clone size: NA
D gene: TRBD1
CDR3 protein: CASSQEGTGAHTEAFF
CDR3 DNA: TGTGCCAGCAGCCAAGAAGGGACAGGGGCGCACACTGAAGCTTTCTTT

V gene: TRBV19
J gene: TRBJ1-2
clone size: NA
D gene: NA
CDR3 protein: CASSIRQLGGGYTF
CDR3 DNA: TGTGCCAGTAGTATCCGACAGCTTGGCGGTGGCTACACCTTC

V gene: TRBV12-3/TRBV12-4
J gene: TRBJ1-2
clone size: few
D gene: TRBD1
CDR3 protein: CASSVKKGASYTF
CDR3 DNA: TGTGCCAGCAGCGTAAAAAAGGGGGCGAGCTACACCTTC

V gene: TRBV18
J gene: TRBJ1-3
clone size: few
D gene: NA
CDR3 protein: CASSPPSAGNTIYF
CDR3 DNA: TGTGCCAGCTCACCACCGTCCGCTGGAAACACCATATATTTT

V gene: TRBV2
J gene: TRBJ2-2
clone size: NA
D gene: TRBD1
CDR3 protein: CASSEGGQWTTNTGELFF
CDR3 DNA: TGTGCCAGCAGTGAAGGGGGACAGTGGACAACGAACACCGGGGAGCTGTTTTTT

V gene: TRBV11-2
J gene: TRBJ2-3
clone size: NA
D gene: NA
CDR3 protein: CASSLDYSSTDTQYF
CDR3 DNA: TGTGCCAGCAGCTTAGATTACAGCAGCACAGATACGCAGTATTTT

V gene: TRBV11-3
J gene: TRBJ2-1
clone size: NA
D gene: TRBD2
CDR3 protein: CASSTSGGPRGEQFF
CDR3 DNA: TGTGCCAGCAGCACTAGCGGGGGGCCGCGCGGGGAGCAGTTCTTC

V gene: TRBV5-6
J gene: TRBJ1-2
clone size: NA
D gene: NA
CDR3 protein: CASSFGDTLNYGYTF
CDR3 DNA: TGTGCCAGCAGCTTCGGGGATACTCTTAACTATGGCTACACCTTC

V gene: TRBV7-8
J gene: TRBJ2-7
clone size: NA
D gene: TRBD2
CDR3 protein: CASRGLAEDEQYF
CDR3 DNA: TGTGCCAGCAGGGGACTAGCGGAGGACGAGCAGTACTTC

V gene: TRBV2
J gene: TRBJ1-5
clone size: NA
D gene: NA
CDR3 protein: CASAVGQPQHF
CDR3 DNA: TGTGCCAGCGCGGTAGGTCAGCCCCAGCATTTT

V gene: TRBV9
J gene: TRBJ2-5
clone size: few
D gene: TRBD2
CDR3 protein: CASSPLAGAGETQYF
CDR3 DNA: TGTGCCAGCAGCCCACTAGCGGGGGCGGGAGAGACCCAGTACTTC

V gene: TRBV4-2
J gene: TRBJ2-3
clone size: NA
D gene: TRBD2
CDR3 protein: CASSQAGGPSDTQYF
CDR3 DNA: TGTGCCAGCAGCCAAGCGGGGGGGCCTTCAGATACGCAGTATTTT

V gene: TRBV2
J gene: TRBJ2-7
clone size: NA
D gene: NA
CDR3 protein: CASRVPGAYEQYF
CDR3 DNA: TGTGCCAGCCGGGTCCCGGGGGCCTACGAGCAGTACTTC

V gene: TRBV2
J gene: TRBJ1-2
clone size: NA
D gene: NA
CDR3 protein: CASSTRGLAGYTF
CDR3 DNA: TGTGCCAGCAGTACTCGTGGGCTGGCTGGCTACACCTTC

V gene: TRBV6-1
J gene: TRBJ2-1
clone size: NA
D gene: NA
CDR3 protein: CASSEAVGSSYNEQFF
CDR3 DNA: TGTGCCAGCAGTGAAGCTGTAGGGAGCTCCTACAATGAGCAGTTCTTC

V gene: TRBV5-6
J gene: TRBJ1-1
clone size: NA
D gene: NA
CDR3 protein: CASSEMTSINTEAFF
CDR3 DNA: TGTGCCAGCAGCGAGATGACATCCATAAACACTGAAGCTTTCTTT

V gene: TRBV11-2
J gene: TRBJ2-5
clone size: NA
D gene: TRBD2
CDR3 protein: CASSQDAGVGTETQYF
CDR3 DNA: TGTGCCAGCAGTCAAGACGCGGGGGTGGGCACGGAGACCCAGTACTTC

V gene: TRBV7-8
J gene: TRBJ2-3
clone size: NA
D gene: TRBD1
CDR3 protein: CASSLGPQGVDTQYF
CDR3 DNA: TGTGCCAGCAGCTTAGGTCCACAGGGGGTGGATACGCAGTATTTT

V gene: TRBV6-1
J gene: TRBJ2-7
clone size: NA
D gene: NA
CDR3 protein: CASSEARGSSYEQYF
CDR3 DNA: TGTGCCAGCAGTGAAGCTCGGGGGAGCTCCTACGAGCAGTACTTC

V gene: TRBV7-9
J gene: TRBJ2-5
clone size: NA
D gene: NA
CDR3 protein: CASSLVDREETQYF
CDR3 DNA: TGTGCCAGCAGCTTAGTGGACAGAGAAGAGACCCAGTACTTC

V gene: TRBV7-9
J gene: TRBJ1-3
clone size: NA
D gene: NA
CDR3 protein: CASSLWQGTSGNTIYF
CDR3 DNA: TGTGCCAGCAGCTTATGGCAGGGCACCTCTGGAAACACCATATATTTT

V gene: TRBV9
J gene: TRBJ1-2
clone size: NA
D gene: TRBD1
CDR3 protein: CASSEDRGYGYTF
CDR3 DNA: TGTGCCAGCAGCGAGGACAGGGGCTATGGCTACACCTTC

V gene: TRBV10-2
J gene: TRBJ1-6
clone size: NA
D gene: TRBD1
CDR3 protein: CASSRKPGQRVLSPLHF
CDR3 DNA: TGCGCCAGCAGTCGGAAACCGGGACAGCGGGTCCTTTCACCCCTCCACTTT

V gene: TRBV5-6
J gene: TRBJ1-1
clone size: NA
D gene: NA
CDR3 protein: CASSLVGNSEAFF
CDR3 DNA: TGTGCCAGCAGCTTGGTGGGCAACTCTGAAGCTTTCTTT

V gene: TRBV27
J gene: TRBJ1-1
clone size: once
D gene: TRBD1
CDR3 protein: CASSLGQGAGTEAFF
CDR3 DNA: TGTGCCAGCAGTTTAGGCCAGGGGGCGGGAACTGAAGCTTTCTTT

V gene: TRBV5-1
J gene: TRBJ1-6
clone size: few
D gene: TRBD1
CDR3 protein: CASSLAPGQGNSPLHF
CDR3 DNA: TGCGCCAGCAGCTTGGCTCCGGGACAGGGAAATTCACCCCTCCACTTT

V gene: TRBV4-1
J gene: TRBJ2-3
clone size: NA
D gene: TRBD2
CDR3 protein: CASSQRGLAGGYDTQYF
CDR3 DNA: TGCGCCAGCAGCCAAAGGGGACTAGCGGGGGGGTACGATACGCAGTATTTT

V gene: TRBV23-1
J gene: TRBJ1-5
clone size: NA
D gene: NA
CDR3 protein: CASSQSIQGSQPQHF
CDR3 DNA: TGCGCCAGCAGTCAATCGATTCAGGGCAGCCAGCCCCAGCATTTT

V gene: TRBV28
J gene: TRBJ1-4
clone size: NA
D gene: TRBD1
CDR3 protein: CASRKGAREKLFF
CDR3 DNA: TGTGCCAGCAGGAAGGGGGCGAGGGAAAAACTGTTTTTT

V gene: TRBV12-5
J gene: TRBJ1-2
clone size: NA
D gene: NA
CDR3 protein: CASGLLGLVQGANYGYTF
CDR3 DNA: TGTGCTAGTGGTTTGTTGGGTCTCGTCCAAGGAGCTAACTATGGCTACACCTTC

V gene: TRBV5-6
J gene: TRBJ2-7
clone size: NA
D gene: NA
CDR3 protein: CASSLGSTYEQYF
CDR3 DNA: TGTGCCAGCAGCTTAGGGAGTACCTACGAGCAGTACTTC

V gene: TRBV11-3
J gene: TRBJ1-1
clone size: NA
D gene: TRBD1
CDR3 protein: CASSIQGATEAFF
CDR3 DNA: TGTGCCAGCAGCATACAGGGGGCCACTGAAGCTTTCTTT

V gene: TRBV27
J gene: TRBJ2-6
clone size: NA
D gene: NA
CDR3 protein: CASSLNRANVLTF
CDR3 DNA: TGTGCCAGCAGTTTAAACAGGGCCAACGTCCTGACTTTC

V gene: TRBV4-3
J gene: TRBJ1-2
clone size: NA
D gene: TRBD1
CDR3 protein: CASSQGTGGREGYTF
CDR3 DNA: TGCGCCAGCAGCCAGGGAACAGGGGGCCGGGAGGGCTACACCTTC

V gene: TRBV4-3
J gene: TRBJ2-1
clone size: NA
D gene: TRBD2
CDR3 protein: CASSQDTSGGANEQFF
CDR3 DNA: TGCGCCAGCAGCCAGGATACTAGCGGGGGGGCCAATGAGCAGTTCTTC

V gene: TRBV7-9
J gene: TRBJ1-2
clone size: NA
D gene: NA
CDR3 protein: CASSRNWQGHFYGYTF
CDR3 DNA: TGTGCCAGCAGCAGGAATTGGCAGGGTCACTTCTATGGCTACACCTTC

V gene: TRBV10-3
J gene: TRBJ1-2
clone size: NA
D gene: NA
CDR3 protein: CAISGGTNWNYGYTF
CDR3 DNA: TGTGCCATCAGTGGGGGGACAAACTGGAACTATGGCTACACCTTC

V gene: TRBV5-1
J gene: TRBJ1-5
clone size: NA
D gene: TRBD1
CDR3 protein: CASKQGAGNQPQHF
CDR3 DNA: TGCGCCAGCAAACAGGGGGCTGGCAATCAGCCCCAGCATTTT

V gene: TRBV2
J gene: TRBJ2-5
clone size: few
D gene: TRBD1
CDR3 protein: CASNPTGSRGETQYF
CDR3 DNA: TGTGCCAGCAATCCGACAGGGAGTAGGGGGGAGACCCAGTACTTC